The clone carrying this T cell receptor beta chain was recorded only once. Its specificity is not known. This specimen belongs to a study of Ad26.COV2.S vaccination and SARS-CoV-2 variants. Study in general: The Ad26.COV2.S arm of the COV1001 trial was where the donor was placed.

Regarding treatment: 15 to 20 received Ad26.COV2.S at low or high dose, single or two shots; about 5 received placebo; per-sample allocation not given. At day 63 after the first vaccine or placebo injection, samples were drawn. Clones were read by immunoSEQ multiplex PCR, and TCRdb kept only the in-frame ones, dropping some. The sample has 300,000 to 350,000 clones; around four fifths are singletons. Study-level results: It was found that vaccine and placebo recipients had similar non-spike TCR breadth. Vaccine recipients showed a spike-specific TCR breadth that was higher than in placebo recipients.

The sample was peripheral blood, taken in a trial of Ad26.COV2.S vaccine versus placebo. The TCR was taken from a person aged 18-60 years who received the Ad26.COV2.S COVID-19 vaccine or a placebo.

The CDR3: CASSPGNPYNEQFF. In DNA, the CDR3 is TGCGCCAGCAGTCCAGGTAACCCCTACAATGAGCAGTTCTTC. The rearrangement joins TRBV4-1 to TRBJ2-1; D is unresolved. Germline loops: CDR1 MGHRA, CDR2 YSYEKL. This CDR3 contains 14 residues. Trimming cost V 6 bases and J 2 bases, with 11 bases left between them.